The source of this TCR beta chain is a study of T cell responses to AZD1222 COVID-19 vaccine. This CDR3 spans 13 amino acids. Germline-derived CDR1 and CDR2 are MDHEN and SYDVKM. V was cut by 7 bases and J by 9 bases, with 13 bases left in between. Using immunoSEQ multiplex PCR, the repertoire was profiled, and TCRdb retains in-frame clones only, with some absent. The data show approximately 180,000 clones, 85% to 90% seen once. This TCR was sampled from an adult in good health. The V call is TRBV28, the J call TRBJ1-6; a possible D gene is TRBD1 (5 bases). The source material was peripheral blood, sampled on day 0 of AZD1222 vaccination. The CDR3 here is CASTLRATSPLHF. CDR3 nucleotides: TGTGCCAGCACCCTCAGGGCTACTTCACCCCTCCACTTT.